This entry lists 18 T cell receptor beta chains sequenced from one sample in a study of T cell responses to AZD1222 COVID-19 vaccine. TCRdb keeps only in-frame clones here, not all; method: immunoSEQ multiplex PCR. The sample holds approximately 100,000 clones; 85% to 90% are singletons and the top ten take 1.4%. The specimen was peripheral blood, collected on day 0 of AZD1222 vaccination. These receptors all stem from an adult in good health.

The chain combines TRBV19 with TRBJ2-1; D gene ambiguous. The CDR3 has 13 residues. The germline gives CDR1 LNHDA, CDR2 SQIVND (reference sequence). With 1 base removed from V and 9 bases from J, the gap between germline ends came to 10 bases. The CDR3 is CASSIGRGREQFF. DNA of the CDR3: TGTGCCAGTAGTATAGGTAGAGGCCGTGAGCAGTTCTTC.

This rearrangement joins TRBV7-9 to TRBJ2-2; D is perhaps TRBD1 (6 bases). This CDR3 has 14 amino acids. The germline V gene encodes CDR1 SEHNR and CDR2 FQNEAQ (reference sequence). Trimming took 5 bases from V and 3 from J, leaving 10 bases between them. The CDR3 sequence is CASSREGDTGELFF. For the CDR3, the DNA is TGTGCCAGCAGCCGCGAGGGGGACACCGGGGAGCTGTTTTTT.

This chain joins TRBV5-1 and TRBJ1-1; D call uncertain. Deletions cut 0 bases from V and 3 bases from J, with 15 bases between. Germline CDR1 SGHRS, CDR2 YFSETQ. The CDR3 covers 16 residues. The DNA for the CDR3 is TGCGCCAGCAGCTTGGGCGGAAACCGCGGGCACACTGAAGCTTTCTTT. Its translation is CASSLGGNRGHTEAFF.

The chain joins TRBV28 to TRBJ2-1; 11 bases agree with TRBD2. V trimming: 5 bases; J trimming: 1 base; junction bases outside the gene matches: 7. The CDR3 loop spans 17 amino acids. CDR1 is MDHEN, CDR2 SYDVKM, per germline. In DNA, the CDR3 is TGTGCCAGCAGTCCTTTAGCGGGAGGGGGGTCCTACAATGAGCAGTTCTTC. It codes for CASSPLAGGGSYNEQFF.

The CDR3 nucleotides read TGTGCCAGCAGCTTAGCCGAGAACAGGGCTGGCGGCTACACCTTC. Translated, it gives CASSLAENRAGGYTF. V usage is TRBV7-2 and J usage is TRBJ1-2, with a possible D match to TRBD1 (6 bases). This CDR3 region has 15 residues. Germline V gene sequence: CDR1 SGHTA, CDR2 FQGNSA. V was clipped by 0 bases and J by 8 bases, with 16 bases between them.

The V and J genes are TRBV11-2 and TRBJ2-4; no clear D. There are 15 residues in the CDR3. Germline CDR1 reads SGHAT; CDR2 reads FQNNGV. Trimming pared 3 bases from V and 1 base from J, leaving 10 bases between. The chain's CDR3 is CASSFHSGAKNIQYF. CDR3 in DNA: TGTGCCAGCAGCTTCCATTCAGGCGCCAAAAACATTCAGTACTTC.

V and J are TRBV19 and TRBJ2-2; the D gene is possibly TRBD1 (7 bases). With 4 bases removed from V and 1 base from J, the gap between germline ends came to 16 bases. This CDR3 has 17 amino acids. Germline V gives CDR1 LNHDA, CDR2 SQIVND (reference sequence). CDR3 loop: CASSTGGTEKNTGELFF. The CDR3 DNA sequence: TGTGCCAGTAGTACCGGAGGGACAGAAAAGAACACCGGGGAGCTGTTTTTT.

CDR3 in amino acids: CASSSGGWTDTQYF. The CDR3 nucleotides are TGTGCCAGCAGCTCTGGGGGTTGGACAGATACGCAGTATTTT. This chain joins TRBV7-3 and TRBJ2-3; D tentatively reads TRBD1 or TRBD2 (5 bases each). The V and J ends lost 4 bases and 3 bases respectively, with 11 bases between them. This CDR3 spans 14 amino acids. Germline-derived CDR1 and CDR2 are SGHTA and FQGTGA.

J is TRBJ1-6 and V is TRBV10-3; D not resolved. The V gene's germline CDR1 is ENHRY and CDR2 SYGVKD. CDR3 length equals 15 residues. V was shortened by 0 bases and J by 5 bases, with 8 bases between the two germline ends. The CDR3 region is CAISESEADNSPLHF. The DNA for the CDR3 is TGTGCCATCAGTGAGTCTGAGGCAGATAATTCACCCCTCCACTTT.

This clone was seen only once. The chain uses TRBV19 and TRBJ1-4; D is perhaps TRBD1 (5 bases). V was clipped by 5 bases and J by 7 bases, with 20 bases between them. CDR1 is LNHDA, CDR2 SQIVND, per germline (reference sequence). The CDR3 is made up of 16 amino acids. The CDR3 DNA reads as TGTGCCAGTAGTCCCGACTGGAGGTCTGGGGGTGAAAAACTGTTTTTT. The encoded protein is CASSPDWRSGGEKLFF. Filled out from reference TRBV19 and TRBJ1-4, the complete variable domain reads DGGITQSPKYLFRKEGQNVTLSCEQNLNHDAMYWYRQDPGQGLRLIYYSQIVNDFQKGDIAEGYSVSREKKESFPLTVTSAQKNPTAFYLCASSPDWRSGGEKLFFGSGTQLSVL.

The chain uses TRBV5-1 and TRBJ2-7; D may correspond to TRBD1 or TRBD2 (5 bases each). In germline, CDR1 is SGHRS, CDR2 YFSETQ. Trimming pared 4 bases from V and 4 bases from J, leaving 12 bases between. This CDR3 has 13 residues. DNA for the CDR3: TGCGCCAGCAGCGAGGGGCGAATTTACGAGCAGTACTTC. Residues: CASSEGRIYEQYF. Variable domain in full (rest from reference TRBV5-1 and TRBJ2-7): KAGVTQTPRYLIKTRGQQVTLSCSPISGHRSVSWYQQTPGQGLQFLFEYFSETQRNKGNFPGRFSGRQFSNSRSEMNVSTLELGDSALYLCASSEGRIYEQYFGPGTRLTVT.

Only one count was recorded for this clone. The J gene is TRBJ1-2, the V gene TRBV28, with 9 bases lining up with TRBD1. Per germline, CDR1 MDHEN and CDR2 SYDVKM. The junction had 9 bases not matched to a gene; V was cut back by 6 bases and J by 4 bases. CDR3 length equals 15 residues. This CDR3 reads CASRNRGQAFYGYTF. Here the CDR3 DNA reads TGTGCCAGCAGGAACAGGGGGCAGGCATTCTATGGCTACACCTTC.

The J gene is TRBJ1-2, the V gene TRBV6-5; tentatively, D is TRBD1 (5 bases). This CDR3 comprises 16 residues. The germline gives CDR1 MNHEY, CDR2 SVGAGI. Trimming shortened V by 2 bases and J by 3 bases, and 16 bases separated the two germline ends. For the CDR3, the DNA is TGTGCCAGCAGTTACGGGACCGGCCCGTTACACTATGGCTACACCTTC. This encodes CASSYGTGPLHYGYTF.

The chain has TRBV11-2 and TRBJ1-2, with D maybe TRBD1 (5 bases). The CDR3 loop spans 16 amino acids. Deletions cut 1 base from V and 2 bases from J, with 14 bases between. CDR1 is SGHAT and CDR2 is FQNNGV in the germline V gene. The CDR3 DNA follows: TGTGCCAGCAGCTTAGTTCGGGGCCTACCCAACTATGGCTACACCTTC. Encoded protein: CASSLVRGLPNYGYTF.

The chain carries TRBV30 and TRBJ1-2; possibly TRBD1 for D (6 bases). Germline assignment: CDR1 GTSNPN and CDR2 SVGIG (reference sequence). The CDR3 length is 12 residues. Trimming took 3 bases from V and 7 from J, leaving 12 bases between them. DNA for the CDR3: TGTGCCTGGAGGGACAGTGGACGTGGCTACACCTTC. This codes for CAWRDSGRGYTF. The full variable domain, with the rest looked up from reference TRBV30 and TRBJ1-2, is SQTIHQWPATLVQPVGSPLSLECTVEGTSNPNLYWYRQAAGRGLQLLFYSVGIGQISSEVPQNLSASRPQDRQFILSSKKLLLSDSGFYLCAWRDSGRGYTFGSGTRLTVV.

The chain carries TRBV4-3 and TRBJ2-4; 8 nucleotides line up with TRBD2. Trimming at V came to 4 bases and at J to 7 bases, leaving 12 bases not matched to a gene. The CDR3 runs 16 residues. Germline loops: CDR1 LGHNA, CDR2 YSLEER. The CDR3 reads CASSLLARGGGNIQYF. In DNA form, the CDR3 reads TGCGCCAGCAGCCTTCTAGCCCGGGGGGGTGGGAACATTCAGTACTTC.

This chain connects TRBV25-1 to TRBJ2-3, with D maybe TRBD1 (6 bases). The germline gives CDR1 MGHDK, CDR2 SYGVNS. The V and J ends lost 6 bases and 8 bases respectively, with 9 bases between them. The CDR3 covers 11 residues. For the CDR3, the DNA is TGTGCCAGCAGCTCAGGGGTTACGCAGTATTTT. Its protein product is CASSSGVTQYF. The variable domain in full, with the rest retrieved from reference TRBV25-1 and TRBJ2-3, is EADIYQTPRYLVIGTGKKITLECSQTMGHDKMYWYQQDPGMELHLIHYSYGVNSTEKGDLSSESTVSRIRTEHFPLTLESARPSHTSQYLCASSSGVTQYFGPGTRLTVL.

The V gene is TRBV28, the J gene TRBJ1-2, with D maybe TRBD1 (6 bases). V was cut by 7 bases and J by 0 bases, with 18 bases left in between. Germline V gene lookup returns CDR1 MDHEN and CDR2 SYDVKM. This CDR3 spans 16 amino acids. The CDR3, as DNA: TGTGCCAGCAAAATAGGTAGAGGGGGTCCTAACTATGGCTACACCTTC. Protein sequence: CASKIGRGGPNYGYTF.